This T cell receptor beta chain was sequenced for a study of identical twins (dated by TCRdb to between 2015 and 2016). Describing the broader study: To test whether fetal clonotypes persist, this study deep-sequenced TCR alpha and beta repertoires from monozygotic twins, from unrelated adults of various ages, and from cord blood. To rule out contamination, the twin experiments were replicated at different times with different library preparation protocols.

This clonotype was seen more than once but under ten times. No antigen is known for it. Qualities for individual bases were not recorded, and no much larger clone is one base off. Inclusive of the bounding cysteine and phenylalanine, the CDR3 is 13 residues long. The kept DNA is CDR3 alone, 39 bases in frame from the first base. The CDR1 and CDR2 encoded by the germline V gene (reference sequence) are MNHNY and SVGAGI. Here V drops 6 bases and J drops 4 bases, and the junction holds 4 bases not matched to any gene. Overall study results and their limits: Out-of-frame TCR alpha sequences shared between twins showed an excess of low generation-probability sequences compared with coincidental sharing between unrelated individuals. In monozygotic twins, recombination models systematically underestimated out-of-frame TCR alpha sharing, but the models matched the sharing seen between unrelated individuals. Zero-insertion analyses could be partly confounded by invariant T cells such as MAIT and iNKT, though diverse VJ usage argued against such confounding for most clonotypes. A weaker excess of twin sharing was found in beta out-of-frame sequences because the signal-to-noise ratio was lowered by fewer shared sequences. Fewer insertions were carried by abundant cord blood beta clonotypes, a similar but weaker trend appeared in young adult naive repertoires, and no such trend appeared in memory repertoires. Because the same donors could not be followed over many years, the conclusions relied on cross-sectional statistical analysis.

Every donor was a healthy Caucasian. Three unrelated non-twin adults were additionally sequenced: a male aged 18 to 29, a male aged 50 to 59 and a female aged 50 to 59. Miltenyi CD45RO+ enrichment and human naive T-cell isolation kits were used to isolate memory (CD45RO+) and naive T cells from PBMC. Libraries were prepared through 5' RACE. Data came from an Illumina HiSeq 2000. Template switching introduced a universal primer binding site; the final cDNA contained a unique molecular identifier, enabling accurate counting of TCR cDNA molecules. Specific primers in the conserved constant-segment region were used to synthesize first-strand cDNA for TCR alpha and beta chains. To control for contamination, each cDNA library was double barcoded with a SMART-Mk sample barcode plus Illumina barcodes. TruSeq adapter sequences along with Illumina sample barcodes were introduced in two successive PCR steps. The TCR alpha and beta cDNA libraries were sequenced on the Illumina HiSeq platform using custom primers. Concerning the study's data processing: Raw reads were processed with MiGEC to extract unique molecular identifiers, and MiXCR was used to determine CDR3 positions. For each individual, recombination models were inferred using an EM algorithm with the repgenHMM and IGoR tools. Shared clonotypes were analyzed with the tcR package in R, and sharing was normalized by the product of cloneset sizes. Out-of-frame nonproductive sequences were analyzed to study raw recombination free of thymic and clonal selection effects. In-frame beta chains were kept once TCRdb had trimmed the public reads at Q25 with fastp and called clones with MiXCR. Each CDR3 protein appears once, grouped with its most common genes and DNA. The V and J calls and clone size are TCRdb's, not the authors'. Within this sample are more than 650,000 distinct CDR3 sequences, with 5.5% to 7.5% of them counted one time only. The top ten clonotypes cover approximately 1.6% of the sample.

The receptor comes from a man aged 18-30 years in good health. The rearrangement combines TRBV6-6 with TRBJ2-5; 8 of the junction bases match TRBD1. Sequencing was done on a sample of naive T cells sorted from blood. This specimen's cell subset or site label, interpreted: cells isolated with a human naive T-cell isolation kit. For the CDR3, the sequence is CASRLQGAETQYF. The DNA sequence is TGTGCCAGCAGGTTGCAGGGGGCAGAGACCCAGTACTTC.